This T cell receptor beta chain originates from a study of T-cell reconstitution after alpha-beta-depleted transplantation in children. Study-wide results and caveats: A year had passed since transplant, and T-cell counts and diversity by then came mostly from newly produced T cells. Reportedly, only several hundred clones from non-depleted graft cells drove alpha-beta T-cell counts at about two months. Diversity of TCRbeta at day 60 was high in some patients, arising from surviving recipient T cells and thymic progenitors.

Germline V gene data show CDR1 as LGHNA and CDR2 as YNFKEQ. Trimming shortened V by 4 bases and J by 1 base, and 14 bases separated the two germline ends. The CDR3 runs 15 residues. Unique molecular identifiers were used in preparing the TCRbeta library. TCRdb itself ran the PCR reads through MiXCR, one entry per CDR3 protein. Here the sample spans about 260,000 distinct CDR3 sequences, around 7.8% being singletons. A remark on this clonotype: Its target is not known.

Sample: PBMCs, mostly from graft donor cells, taken 180 days after TCRalphabeta/CD19-depleted stem cell transplant. This TCR came from a male patient younger than 18 who had a stem cell transplant for acute lymphoblastic leukemia, so the T cells may come from the graft donor. This chain joins TRBV4-2 and TRBJ2-7, with D perhaps matching TRBD1 or TRBD2 (5 bases each). The DNA for the CDR3 is TGTGCCAGCAGCCCCGGGGACCTTCTTTCCTACGAGCAGTACTTC. Encoded protein: CASSPGDLLSYEQYF.